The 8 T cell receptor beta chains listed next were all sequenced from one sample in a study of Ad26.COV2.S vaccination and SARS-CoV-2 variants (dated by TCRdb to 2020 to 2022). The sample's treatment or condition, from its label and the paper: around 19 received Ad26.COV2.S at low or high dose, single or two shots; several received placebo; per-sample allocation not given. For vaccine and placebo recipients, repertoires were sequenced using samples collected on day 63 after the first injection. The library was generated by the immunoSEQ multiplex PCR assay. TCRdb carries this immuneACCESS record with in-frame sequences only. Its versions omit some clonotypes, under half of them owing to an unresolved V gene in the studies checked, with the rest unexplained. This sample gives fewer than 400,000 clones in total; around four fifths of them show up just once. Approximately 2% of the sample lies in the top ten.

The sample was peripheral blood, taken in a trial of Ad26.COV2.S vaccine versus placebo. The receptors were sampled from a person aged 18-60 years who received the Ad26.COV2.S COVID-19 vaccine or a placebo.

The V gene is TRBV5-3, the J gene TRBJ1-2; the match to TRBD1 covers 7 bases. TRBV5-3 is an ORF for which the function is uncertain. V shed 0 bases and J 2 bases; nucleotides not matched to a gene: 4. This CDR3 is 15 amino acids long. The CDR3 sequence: CARSLEDRRNYGYTF. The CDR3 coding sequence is TGTGCCAGAAGCTTGGAGGACAGGAGGAACTATGGCTACACCTTC.

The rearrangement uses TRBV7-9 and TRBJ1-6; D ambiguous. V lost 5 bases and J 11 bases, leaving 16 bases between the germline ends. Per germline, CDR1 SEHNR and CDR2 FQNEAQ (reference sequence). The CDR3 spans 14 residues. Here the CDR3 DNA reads TGTGCCAGCAGCACCCGGACCACCCGGGCACCCCTCCACTTT. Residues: CASSTRTTRAPLHF.

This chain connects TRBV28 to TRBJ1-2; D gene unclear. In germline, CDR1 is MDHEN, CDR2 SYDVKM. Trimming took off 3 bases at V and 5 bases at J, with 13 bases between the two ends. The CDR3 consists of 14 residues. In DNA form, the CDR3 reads TGTGCCAGCAGTTTCGGCGGGAGCCCTTATGGCTACACCTTC. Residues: CASSFGGSPYGYTF.

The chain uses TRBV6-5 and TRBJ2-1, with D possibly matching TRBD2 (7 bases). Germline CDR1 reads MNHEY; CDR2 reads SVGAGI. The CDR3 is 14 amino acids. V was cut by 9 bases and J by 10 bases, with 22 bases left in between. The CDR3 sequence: CASPPRGGELEQFF. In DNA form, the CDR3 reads TGTGCCAGTCCGCCAAGGGGGGGCGAATTGGAGCAGTTCTTC.

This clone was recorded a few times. CDR3 protein: CASIRGGDQRDEQYF. In DNA, the CDR3 is TGTGCCAGCATCCGAGGGGGGGACCAAAGAGACGAGCAGTACTTC. The V and J genes are TRBV28 and TRBJ2-7, with D possibly matching TRBD2 (7 bases). Per germline, CDR1 MDHEN and CDR2 SYDVKM. This CDR3 is 15 amino acids long. Deletions cut 7 bases from V and 5 bases from J, with 21 bases between.

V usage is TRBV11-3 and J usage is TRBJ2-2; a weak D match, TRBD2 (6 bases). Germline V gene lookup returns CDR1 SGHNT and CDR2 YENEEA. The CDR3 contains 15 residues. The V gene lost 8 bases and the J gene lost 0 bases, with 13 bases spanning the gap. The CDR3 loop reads CASGVGGTNTGELFF. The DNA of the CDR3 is TGTGCCAGCGGGGTTGGGGGGACGAACACCGGGGAGCTGTTTTTT.

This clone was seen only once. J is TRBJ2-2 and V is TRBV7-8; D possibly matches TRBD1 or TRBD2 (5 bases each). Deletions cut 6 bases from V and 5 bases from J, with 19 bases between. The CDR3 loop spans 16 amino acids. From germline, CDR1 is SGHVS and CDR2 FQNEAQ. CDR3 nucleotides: TGTGCCAGCAGTGGTGTCGGGGCGCGAGGGACCGGGGAGCTGTTTTTT. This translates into CASSGVGARGTGELFF.

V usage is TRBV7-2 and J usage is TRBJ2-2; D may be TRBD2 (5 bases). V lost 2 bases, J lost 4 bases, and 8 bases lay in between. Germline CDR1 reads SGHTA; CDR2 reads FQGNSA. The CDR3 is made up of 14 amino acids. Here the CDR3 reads CASSLSRGTGELFF. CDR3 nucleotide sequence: TGTGCCAGCAGCTTATCCCGGGGCACCGGGGAGCTGTTTTTT.